This paragraph covers one TCR beta chain sequence. It lacks a known antigen. The input lacks base qualities; no much larger clone sits a single base away. Libraries were prepared through PCR. TCR sequencing of DNA from cultured CD4+ T cells used the Oncomine TCR Beta short-read assay at the Johns Hopkins FTIC core. The QIAamp micro DNA kit was used to extract genomic DNA from the cultured CD4+ T cells. Oncomine TCR Beta libraries from cultured CD4+ T cells were pooled with unique dual indexes and sequenced on an Illumina iSeq 100. The study's own analysis went as follows. Non-productive sequences were removed, and CDR3s not starting with C, not ending with F or W, or shorter than 7 amino acids were discarded. Antigen-specific clonotypes were identified using the MANAFEST web application through comparison of peptide-stimulated wells with reference and other culture wells. An FDR below 0.05, an odds ratio above 5, and a productive frequency above 0.1% in at least two of three replicate wells were required for clones to be considered positive. Clonotypes that were significantly expanded in both SARS-CoV-2 spike wells and at least one common cold coronavirus spike condition were defined as cross-reactive. Using R version 3.6.1, CDR3 homology was evaluated through Levenshtein distances (stringdist) along with unrooted phylogenetic trees (ape). In TCRdb, the public reads were trimmed at Q25 with fastp and aligned with MiXCR, with productive beta chains retained. Each record represents a unique CDR3 protein, reported with the most common genes and DNA among its rows. TCRdb's processing, not the authors', yielded these V and J calls. A total of over 8,500 distinct CDR3 sequences appear in this sample, under 35% of them only once. Approximately 31% of the sample goes to the ten largest clones.

These data come from a study of vaccination and CD4 T cells after COVID-19 (dated by TCRdb to the early 2020s). For the study in its entirety: SARS-CoV-2 positivity had been established in the convalescent patients by nasal swab PCR, and mild disease was recorded in several of these patients and severe disease in one. Six males and four females were included in the convalescent cohort, with two Hispanic individuals, seven Caucasians, two Asians and one multiracial person represented. Participants received two doses of either the Pfizer-BioNTech BNT162b2 vaccine (n=8) or the Moderna mRNA-1273 vaccine (n=2). Post-COVID blood samples from convalescent patients were collected a median of roughly 100 days after diagnosis, with a range of 35 to 161 days. Post-vaccine blood samples were taken a median of around 70 days after the second vaccine dose, with a range of 14 to 241 days. For stimulating the cultures, overlapping spike peptide pools were used, derived from SARS-CoV-2 as well as from the common cold coronaviruses HCoV-NL63, HCoV-OC43 and HCoV-229E. As controls, cultures received a CEFX viral epitope pool (the positive control), an HIV-1 Nef peptide pool (the negative control), or no peptide at all. In under twelve COVID-19 convalescent patients and a few infection-naive healthy vaccine recipients, researchers compared the spike-specific CD4+ TCR repertoire from before mRNA vaccination with the repertoire from after. What the authors observed across the whole study: Nearly all vaccine-specific clones in convalescent patients (304 of 307) were mono-reactive for SARS-CoV-2 spike rather than cross-reactive with common cold coronaviruses. Only a relatively small number of convalescent patients were included in the study, and early timepoints following natural infection were not analyzed. Although the median number of SARS-CoV-2-reactive clonotypes went up from fewer than 25 after infection to approximately 40 after vaccination, the increase was not significant. In convalescent patients, a median around 90% of post-vaccine SARS-CoV-2-reactive clones were detected only after vaccination, suggesting vaccine-specific priming.

Trimming leaves V shorter by 1 base and J shorter by 1 base, with the junction holding 12 bases beyond the gene matches. Its CDR3 holds 19 amino acids, cysteine through phenylalanine. Only the CDR3 portion is preserved as DNA: 57 bases, with reading frame beginning at the first base. The germline V gene sets CDR1 to MGHDK and CDR2 to SYGVNS. The sample's treatment or condition label, in plain terms: approximately 11-day PBMC culture with coronavirus spike peptide pools or control peptides (ViraFEST assay). The ViraFEST assay was used in the study, in which antigen-specific T cells were expanded with peptide pools and expanded clonotypes were subsequently identified by TCR sequencing. The positive SARS-CoV-2 PCR tests of the convalescent patients were dated from March to December 2020, before the Alpha, Beta and Delta variants emerged in the United States. Each well held some 2 million PBMCs cultured with approximately 10 ug/ml peptide pools in IMDM containing approximately 5% human AB serum and roughly 9.3 IU/ml IL-2. On days 3 and 7, half of the culture medium was replaced with fresh IL-2-containing medium. CD4+ T cells were isolated after about 10 days of culture through negative selection using the EasySep CD4+ T cell isolation kit. Ficoll-Paque Plus gradient centrifugation was used to isolate PBMCs from whole blood, and the isolated PBMCs were then either used fresh or cryopreserved at -140C. Triplicate wells were generally used for each culture condition.

The sample consisted of cultured CD4+ T cells from blood. The rearranged segments are TRBV25-1 and TRBJ2-1; 8 central nucleotides agree with TRBD2. The receptor was isolated from a human donor with COVID-19. CDR3 region: CASSEFSGGTTKSYNEQFF. The sequenced DNA: TGTGCCAGCAGTGAATTTTCGGGAGGGACAACCAAGTCCTACAATGAGCAGTTCTTC.